The source of this T cell receptor (beta chain) is a study of blood T cells in healthy people across ages. The study, taken as a whole, reports: More naive CD4+ cells and higher diversity marked long-lived donors relative to aged donors.

Using a J-beta primer mix together with a sample-barcoded 5' primer, a second PCR was run for roughly 7 to 11 cycles. TCRdb reanalysed the 5' RACE reads using MiXCR and keeps one entry per CDR3 protein. The table shows 800,000 to 950,000 distinct CDR3 sequences, with roughly 28% occurring only once. Points on this clonotype: Antigen unknown.

The data were also submitted as part of a second study, on T cells of mothers and their children. According to that study: Extracted RNA, in its entirety, went into cDNA synthesis at around 1.4 ug per 15 ul.

The sequencing sample was made of blood. This receptor was obtained from a woman in her thirties or forties in good health.

CDR3 in DNA: TGCAGCGTTGACCCCATTTCTCCAGGAGAAGAGACCCAGTACTTC. The encoded protein is CSVDPISPGEETQYF. The chain links TRBV29-1 to TRBJ2-5; D gene uncertain. The CDR3 consists of 15 residues. V shed 3 bases and J shed 3 bases, with 17 bases lying between them. Per germline, CDR1 SQVTM and CDR2 ANQGSEA. The full variable domain, its missing parts supplied by reference TRBV29-1 and TRBJ2-5, is SAVISQKPSRDICQRGTSLTIQCQVDSQVTMMFWYRQQPGQSLTLIATANQGSEATYESGFVIDKFPISRPNLTFSTLTVSNMSPEDSSIYLCSVDPISPGEETQYFGPGTRLLVL.